This T cell receptor (beta chain) emerged from a study of blood T cell repertoires in COVID-19. From germline, CDR1 is SNHLY and CDR2 FYNNEI. V trimming: 1 base; J trimming: 10 bases; junction bases outside the gene matches: 4. The CDR3 contains 14 residues. Clones were sequenced by immunoSEQ multiplex PCR, and TCRdb holds only the in-frame ones, with some missing. The data hold 98,000 or so clones, with about four fifths observed a single time. The rearrangement joins TRBV2 to TRBJ1-6; 7 bases match TRBD1. This TCR was sampled from a woman aged 70 to 79 with acute or convalescent COVID-19. The specimen sequenced was peripheral blood. The CDR3 DNA reads as TGTGCCAGCAGTGAAGGGCAGGGGGGATCACCCCTCCACTTT. Protein sequence: CASSEGQGGSPLHF.